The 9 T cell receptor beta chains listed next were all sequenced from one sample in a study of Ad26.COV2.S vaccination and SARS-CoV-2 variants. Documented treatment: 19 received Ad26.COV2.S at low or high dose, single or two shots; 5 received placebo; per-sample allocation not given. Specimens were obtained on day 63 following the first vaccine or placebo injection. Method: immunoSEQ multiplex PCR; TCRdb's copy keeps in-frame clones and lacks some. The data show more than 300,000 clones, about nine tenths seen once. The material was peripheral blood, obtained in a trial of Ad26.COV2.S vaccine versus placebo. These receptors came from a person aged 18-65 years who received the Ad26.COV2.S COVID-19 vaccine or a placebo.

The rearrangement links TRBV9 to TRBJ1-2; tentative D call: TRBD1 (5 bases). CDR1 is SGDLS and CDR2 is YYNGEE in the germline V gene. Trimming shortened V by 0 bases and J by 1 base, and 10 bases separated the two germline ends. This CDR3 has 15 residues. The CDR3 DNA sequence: TGTGCCAGCAGCGTAGACGGGGCAGGTAACTATGGCTACACCTTC. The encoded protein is CASSVDGAGNYGYTF.

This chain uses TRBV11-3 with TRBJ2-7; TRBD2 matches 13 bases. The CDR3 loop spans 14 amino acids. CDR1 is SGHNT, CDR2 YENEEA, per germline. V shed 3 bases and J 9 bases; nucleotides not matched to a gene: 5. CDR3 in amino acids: CASSFGLAGDVQYF. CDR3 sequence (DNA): TGTGCCAGCAGCTTCGGACTAGCGGGAGACGTGCAGTACTTC. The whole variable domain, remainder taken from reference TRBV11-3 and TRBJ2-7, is EAGVVQSPRYKIIEKKQPVAFWCNPISGHNTLYWYLQNLGQGPELLIRYENEEAVDDSQLPKDRFSAERLKGVDSTLKIQPAELGDSAVYLCASSFGLAGDVQYFGPGTRLTVT.

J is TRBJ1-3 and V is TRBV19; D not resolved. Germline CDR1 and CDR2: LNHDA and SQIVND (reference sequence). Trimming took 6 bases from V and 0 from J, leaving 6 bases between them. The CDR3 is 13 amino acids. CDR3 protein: CASRPTSGNTIYF. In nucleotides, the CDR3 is TGTGCCAGTAGACCCACCTCTGGAAACACCATATATTTT.

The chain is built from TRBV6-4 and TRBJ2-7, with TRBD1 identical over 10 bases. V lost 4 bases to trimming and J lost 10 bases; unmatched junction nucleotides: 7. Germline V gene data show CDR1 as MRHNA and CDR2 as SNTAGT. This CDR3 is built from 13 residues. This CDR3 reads CASSVGTGASQYF. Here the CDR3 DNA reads TGTGCCAGCAGTGTAGGGACAGGGGCCTCCCAGTACTTC.

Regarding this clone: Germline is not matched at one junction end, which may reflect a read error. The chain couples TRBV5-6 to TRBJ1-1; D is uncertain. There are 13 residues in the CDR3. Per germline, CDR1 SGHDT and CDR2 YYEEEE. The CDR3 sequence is CASSPGGPGIPGF. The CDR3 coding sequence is TGTGCCAGCAGCCCGGGCGGGCCCGGAATCCCTGGCTTT.

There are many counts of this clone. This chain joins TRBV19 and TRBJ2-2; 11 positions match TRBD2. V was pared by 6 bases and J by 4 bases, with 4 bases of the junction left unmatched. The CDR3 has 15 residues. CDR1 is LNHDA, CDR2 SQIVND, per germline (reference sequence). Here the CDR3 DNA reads TGTGCCAGTAGGAGGACTAGCGGGTTCACCGGGGAGCTGTTTTTT. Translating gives CASRRTSGFTGELFF.

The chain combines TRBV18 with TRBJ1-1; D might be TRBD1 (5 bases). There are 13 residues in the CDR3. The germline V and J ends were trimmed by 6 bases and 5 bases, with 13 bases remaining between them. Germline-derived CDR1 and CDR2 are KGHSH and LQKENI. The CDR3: CASSQAGMTEAFF. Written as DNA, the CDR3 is TGTGCCAGCTCCCAGGCAGGGATGACTGAAGCTTTCTTT.

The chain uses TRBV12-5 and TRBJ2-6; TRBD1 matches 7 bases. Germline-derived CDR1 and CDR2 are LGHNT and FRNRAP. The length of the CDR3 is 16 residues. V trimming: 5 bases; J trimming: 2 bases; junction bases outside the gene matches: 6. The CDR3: CASGVRQGAGANVLTF. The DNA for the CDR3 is TGTGCTAGTGGTGTGAGACAGGGCGCTGGGGCCAACGTCCTGACTTTC.

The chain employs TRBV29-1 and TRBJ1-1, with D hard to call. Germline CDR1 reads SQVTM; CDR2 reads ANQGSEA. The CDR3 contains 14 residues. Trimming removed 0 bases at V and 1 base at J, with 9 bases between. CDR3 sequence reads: CSVEDAQPNTEAFF. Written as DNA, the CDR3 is TGCAGCGTTGAAGATGCACAGCCGAACACTGAAGCTTTCTTT.